Presented here are 13 T cell receptor beta chains from one specimen sequenced in a study of blood T cell repertoires in COVID-19. Here immunoSEQ multiplex PCR was the method, and the copy in TCRdb shows in-frame clones only, minus some. The data contain around 140,000 clones, less than 90% of them singletons. Sequenced: peripheral blood. The receptors come from a man aged 30 to 39 with COVID-19, enrolled during active disease.

The chain has TRBV11-1 and TRBJ2-1; 9 bases fit TRBD1. Germline trimming cut 5 bases from V and 1 base from J; bases unmatched to any gene: 6. This CDR3 is built from 16 residues. CDR1 is SGHAT and CDR2 is FQDESV in the germline V gene (reference sequence). The CDR3, as DNA: TGTGCCAGCAGCCAAACAGGGGGCTTGTCCTACAATGAGCAGTTCTTC. Its protein is CASSQTGGLSYNEQFF.

In its sample, this clone was seen many times. This chain connects TRBV15 to TRBJ2-7; 7 bases align to TRBD1. The CDR3 extends over 14 amino acids. The germline V gene has CDR1 LNHNV and CDR2 YYDKDF (reference sequence). Trimming removed 3 bases from V and 6 bases from J; junction bases left unmatched: 8. The CDR3 loop reads CATSRISPGGEQYF. Written as DNA, the CDR3 is TGTGCCACCAGCAGGATAAGCCCAGGGGGCGAGCAGTACTTC.

The chain is built from TRBV5-1 and TRBJ1-3; a possible D gene is TRBD1 (5 bases). This CDR3 has 16 residues. Germline V gives CDR1 SGHRS, CDR2 YFSETQ. The V gene lost 5 bases and the J gene lost 0 bases, with 15 bases spanning the gap. The CDR3 is CASRRTDSLSGNTIYF. DNA of the CDR3: TGCGCCAGCAGACGAACCGACAGCCTCTCTGGAAACACCATATATTTT. The full variable domain, rest sourced from reference TRBV5-1 and TRBJ1-3, is KAGVTQTPRYLIKTRGQQVTLSCSPISGHRSVSWYQQTPGQGLQFLFEYFSETQRNKGNFPGRFSGRQFSNSRSEMNVSTLELGDSALYLCASRRTDSLSGNTIYFGEGSWLTVV.

This chain connects TRBV7-2 to TRBJ2-1; D not resolved. The CDR3 is made up of 13 amino acids. CDR1 is SGHTA and CDR2 is FQGNSA in the germline V gene. V shed 1 base and J shed 7 bases, with 8 bases lying between them. The DNA for the CDR3 is TGTGCCAGCAGCTTAGTTTACGGGAATGAGCAGTTCTTC. It is translated as CASSLVYGNEQFF.

The CDR3 region has the DNA TGTGCCTGGAGTCCGGGGGAGTTGGAGACCCAGTACTTC. This encodes CAWSPGELETQYF. The chain couples TRBV30 to TRBJ2-5; TRBD2 is a possible D gene (6 bases). CDR3 length: 13 residues. Germline values: CDR1 GTSNPN, CDR2 SVGIG (reference sequence). Trimming left V 2 bases short and J 5 bases short, with 12 bases between.

This clone has just a few counts. This chain connects TRBV7-2 to TRBJ2-2; no reliable D call. V was pared by 2 bases and J by 1 base, with 5 bases between. From germline, CDR1 is SGHTA and CDR2 FQGNSA. This CDR3 comprises 14 residues. CDR3 DNA sequence: TGTGCCAGCAGCTTATCCATGAACACCGGGGAGCTGTTTTTT. It encodes CASSLSMNTGELFF.

This clone was detected only once. The chain joins TRBV7-2 to TRBJ1-6; 7 bases agree with TRBD1. Looked up from germline, CDR1 is SGHTA and CDR2 is FQGNSA. V shed 4 bases and J 4 bases; nucleotides not matched to a gene: 4. The CDR3 runs 15 residues. The CDR3 DNA is TGTGCCAGCAGCTACGGGACAGCTTATAATTCACCCCTCCACTTT. Translating gives CASSYGTAYNSPLHF.

This sequence joins TRBV7-9 and TRBJ2-2; D possibly corresponds to TRBD1 (5 bases). Germline-derived CDR1 and CDR2 are SEHNR and FQNEAQ (reference sequence). The CDR3 is 16 amino acids. Trimming pared 0 bases from V and 2 bases from J, leaving 10 bases between. CDR3 protein: CASSLAWGYNTGELFF. DNA of the CDR3: TGTGCCAGCAGCTTAGCGTGGGGCTATAACACCGGGGAGCTGTTTTTT.

The chain links TRBV6-2 or TRBV6-3 to TRBJ2-1; D ambiguous. Trimming cost V 2 bases and J 9 bases, with 5 bases left between them. This CDR3 comprises 11 residues. Germline-derived CDR1 and CDR2 are MNHEY and SVGEGT. The CDR3 DNA reads TGTGCCAGCAGTTACCTAAGTGAGCAGTTCTTC. It specifies CASSYLSEQFF.

This chain links TRBV6-2 or TRBV6-3 with TRBJ2-6; D is unresolved. This CDR3 comprises 18 residues. Trimming pared 5 bases from V and 0 bases from J, leaving 17 bases between. The germline V gene has CDR1 MNHEY and CDR2 SVGEGT. Here the CDR3 DNA reads TGTGCCAGCAGTCCCCCCCAGCGTTCTAGCTCTGGGGCCAACGTCCTGACTTTC. Translated, it gives CASSPPQRSSSGANVLTF.

The table lists this clone with a few counts. The genes are TRBV11-2 and TRBJ2-5; tentatively, D is TRBD1 (5 bases). This CDR3 comprises 12 residues. Germline CDR1 and CDR2: SGHAT and FQNNGV. Trimming stripped 1 base from V and 7 bases from J, with 7 bases between. The CDR3 sequence: CASSLGQGTQYF. CDR3 coding DNA: TGTGCCAGCAGCTTAGGTCAGGGGACCCAGTACTTC.

V and J are TRBV7-6 and TRBJ1-5; TRBD1 matches 8 bases. The J segment lost 2 bases and the V segment lost 5 bases, leaving 14 bases of the junction unmatched. CDR3 length: 18 amino acids. CDR1 is SGHVS and CDR2 is FNYEAQ in the germline V gene. The CDR3: CASSLGTGDGSRNQPQHF. CDR3 coding DNA: TGTGCCAGCAGCCTCGGGACAGGTGACGGCTCTCGCAATCAGCCCCAGCATTTT. Full variable domain (outside the CDR3, taken from reference TRBV7-6 and TRBJ1-5): GAGVSQSPRYKVTKRGQDVALRCDPISGHVSLYWYRQALGQGPEFLTYFNYEAQQDKSGLPNDRFSAERPEGSISTLTIQRTEQRDSAMYRCASSLGTGDGSRNQPQHFGDGTRLSIL.

The chain employs TRBV11-3 and TRBJ2-2, with TRBD1 matching 9 bases. The CDR3 consists of 15 residues. Germline V gene lookup returns CDR1 SGHNT and CDR2 YENEEA. The V segment lost 8 bases and the J segment 1 base; nucleotides outside the gene matches: 5. The CDR3 protein is CASRAGQGNTGELFF. The CDR3 DNA reads as TGTGCCAGCCGGGCGGGACAGGGGAACACCGGGGAGCTGTTTTTT.